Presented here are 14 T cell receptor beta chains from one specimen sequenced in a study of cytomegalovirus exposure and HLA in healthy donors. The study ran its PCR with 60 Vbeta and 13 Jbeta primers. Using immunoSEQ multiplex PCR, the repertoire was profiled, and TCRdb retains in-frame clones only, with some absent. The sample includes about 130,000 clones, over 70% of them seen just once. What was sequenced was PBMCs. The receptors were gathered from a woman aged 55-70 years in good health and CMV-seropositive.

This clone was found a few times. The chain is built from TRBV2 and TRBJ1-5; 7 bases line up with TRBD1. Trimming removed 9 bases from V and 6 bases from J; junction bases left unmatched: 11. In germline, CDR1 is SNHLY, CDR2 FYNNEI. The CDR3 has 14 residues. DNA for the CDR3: TGTGCCAGTCTAAAAGACAGGGAATTTCAGCCCCAGCATTTT. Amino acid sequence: CASLKDREFQPQHF.

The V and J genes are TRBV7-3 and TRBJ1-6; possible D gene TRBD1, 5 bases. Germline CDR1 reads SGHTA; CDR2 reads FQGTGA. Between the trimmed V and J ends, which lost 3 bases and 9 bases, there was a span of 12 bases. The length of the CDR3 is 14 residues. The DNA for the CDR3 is TGTGCCAGCAGCTTTTTGGGCAGGGCTTCACCCCTCCACTTT. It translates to CASSFLGRASPLHF.

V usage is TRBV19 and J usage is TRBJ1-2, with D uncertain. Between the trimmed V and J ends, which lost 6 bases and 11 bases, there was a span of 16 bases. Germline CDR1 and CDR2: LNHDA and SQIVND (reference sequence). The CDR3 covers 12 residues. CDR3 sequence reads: CASRWGAGGYTF. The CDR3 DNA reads TGTGCCAGTAGGTGGGGAGCCGGCGGATACACCTTC.

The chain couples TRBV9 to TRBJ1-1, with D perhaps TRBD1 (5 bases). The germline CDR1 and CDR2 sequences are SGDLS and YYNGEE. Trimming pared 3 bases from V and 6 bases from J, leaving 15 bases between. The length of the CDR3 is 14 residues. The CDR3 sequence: CASSEGYVLSEAFF. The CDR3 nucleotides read TGTGCCAGCAGCGAGGGGTATGTTTTGTCTGAAGCTTTCTTT.

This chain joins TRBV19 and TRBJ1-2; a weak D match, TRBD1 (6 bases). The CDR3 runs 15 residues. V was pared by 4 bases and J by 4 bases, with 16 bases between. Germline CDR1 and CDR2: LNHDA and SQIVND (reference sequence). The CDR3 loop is CASSTGQRSIYGYTF. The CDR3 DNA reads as TGTGCCAGTAGTACCGGACAGCGAAGTATCTATGGCTACACCTTC.

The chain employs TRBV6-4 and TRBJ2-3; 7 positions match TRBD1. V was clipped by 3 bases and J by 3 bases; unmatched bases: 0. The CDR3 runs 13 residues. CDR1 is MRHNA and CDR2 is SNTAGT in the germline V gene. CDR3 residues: CASSETGTDTQYF. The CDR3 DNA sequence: TGTGCCAGCAGTGAGACAGGGACAGATACGCAGTATTTT.

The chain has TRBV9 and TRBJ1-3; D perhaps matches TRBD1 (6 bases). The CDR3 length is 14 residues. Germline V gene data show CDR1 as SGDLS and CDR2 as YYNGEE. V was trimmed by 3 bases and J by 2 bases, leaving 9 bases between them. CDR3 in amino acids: CASSANRAGNTIYF. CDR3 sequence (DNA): TGTGCCAGCAGCGCCAACAGGGCTGGAAACACCATATATTTT.

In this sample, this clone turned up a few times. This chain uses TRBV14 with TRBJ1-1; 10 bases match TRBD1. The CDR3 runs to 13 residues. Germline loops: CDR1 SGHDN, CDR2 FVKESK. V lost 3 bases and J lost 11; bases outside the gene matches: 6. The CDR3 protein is CASSHPGTGVAFF. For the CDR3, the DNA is TGTGCCAGCAGCCACCCCGGGACAGGGGTGGCTTTCTTT. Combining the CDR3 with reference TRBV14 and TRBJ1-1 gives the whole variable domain EAGVTQFPSHSVIEKGQTVTLRCDPISGHDNLYWYRRVMGKEIKFLLHFVKESKQDESGMPNNRFLAERTGGTYSTLKVQPAELEDSGVYFCASSHPGTGVAFFGQGTRLTVV.

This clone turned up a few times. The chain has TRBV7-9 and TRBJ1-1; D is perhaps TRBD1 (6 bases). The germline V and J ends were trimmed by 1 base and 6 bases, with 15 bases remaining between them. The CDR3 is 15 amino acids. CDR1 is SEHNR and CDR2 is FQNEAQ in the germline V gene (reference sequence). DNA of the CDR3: TGTGCCAGCAGCTTAGGCGGTCAGGGGTGGGCTGAAGCTTTCTTT. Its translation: CASSLGGQGWAEAFF.

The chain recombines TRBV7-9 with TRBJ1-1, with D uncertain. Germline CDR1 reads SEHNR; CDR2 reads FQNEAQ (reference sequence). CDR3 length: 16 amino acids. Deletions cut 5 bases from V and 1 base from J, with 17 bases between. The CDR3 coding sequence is TGTGCCAGCAGCGGCCTGGTTGGGCAGAGGAACACTGAAGCTTTCTTT. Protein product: CASSGLVGQRNTEAFF.

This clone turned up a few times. The CDR3 spells CASSHPAAGESYEQYF. The CDR3 bases are TGCGCCAGCAGCCACCCTGCAGCGGGGGAGTCCTACGAGCAGTACTTC. The genes are TRBV4-1 and TRBJ2-7; 8 nucleotides agree with TRBD2. The J segment lost 1 base and the V segment lost 3 bases, leaving 8 bases of the junction unmatched. The CDR3 extends over 16 amino acids. CDR1 MGHRA and CDR2 YSYEKL come from the germline V gene.

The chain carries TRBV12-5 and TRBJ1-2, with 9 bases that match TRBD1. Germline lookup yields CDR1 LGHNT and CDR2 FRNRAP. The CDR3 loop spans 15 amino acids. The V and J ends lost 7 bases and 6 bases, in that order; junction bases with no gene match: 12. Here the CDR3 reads CASAPGGQGINGYTF. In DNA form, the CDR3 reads TGTGCTAGTGCCCCAGGGGGACAGGGAATAAATGGCTACACCTTC.

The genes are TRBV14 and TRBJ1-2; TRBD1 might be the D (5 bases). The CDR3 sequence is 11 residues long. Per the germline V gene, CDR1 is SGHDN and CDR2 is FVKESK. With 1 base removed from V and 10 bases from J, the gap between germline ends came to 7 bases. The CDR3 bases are TGTGCCAGCAGCCAAGGGGGGGACTACACCTTC. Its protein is CASSQGGDYTF.

Here the CDR3 reads CASSVTLTRTGGEFF. The CDR3 DNA reads TGTGCCAGCAGCGTAACTTTAACTCGAACAGGAGGGGAGTTCTTC. The chain employs TRBV9 and TRBJ2-1; tentative D call: TRBD2 (6 bases). Germline V lookup: CDR1 SGDLS, CDR2 YYNGEE. This CDR3 contains 15 residues. Deletions cut 1 base from V and 14 bases from J, with 22 bases between.